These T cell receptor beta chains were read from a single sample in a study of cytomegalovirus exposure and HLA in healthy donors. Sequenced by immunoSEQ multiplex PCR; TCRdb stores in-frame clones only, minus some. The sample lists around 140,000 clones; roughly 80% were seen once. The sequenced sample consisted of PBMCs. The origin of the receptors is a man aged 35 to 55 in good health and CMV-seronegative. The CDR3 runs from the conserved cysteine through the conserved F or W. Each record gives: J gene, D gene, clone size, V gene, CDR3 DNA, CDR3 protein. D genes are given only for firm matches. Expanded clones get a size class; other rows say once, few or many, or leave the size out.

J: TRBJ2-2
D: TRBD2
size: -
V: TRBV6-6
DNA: TGTGCCAGCAGGCCTAGCGGGAGCGGCACCGGGGAGCTGTTTTTT
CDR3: CASRPSGSGTGELFF

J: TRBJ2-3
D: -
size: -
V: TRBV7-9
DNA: TGTGCCAGCAGTTCAGGGGTCAGGGGCAACACAGATACGCAGTATTTT
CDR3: CASSSGVRGNTDTQYF

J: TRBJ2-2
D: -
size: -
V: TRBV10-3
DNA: TGTGCCATCAGTGACGGTCGGGGAAACACCGGGGAGCTGTTTTTT
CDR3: CAISDGRGNTGELFF

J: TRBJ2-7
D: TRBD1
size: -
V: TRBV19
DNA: TGTGCCAGTAGCCCCGGGACAGACTCCTACGAGCAGTACTTC
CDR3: CASSPGTDSYEQYF

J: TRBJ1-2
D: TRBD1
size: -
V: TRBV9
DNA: TGTGCCAGCAGCGTAGAGGGACAGGGTGGCTACACCTTC
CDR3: CASSVEGQGGYTF

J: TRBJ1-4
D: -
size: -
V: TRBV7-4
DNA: TGTGCCAGCAGCTTAGGGGGGCGAGGTAATGAAAAACTGTTTTTT
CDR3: CASSLGGRGNEKLFF

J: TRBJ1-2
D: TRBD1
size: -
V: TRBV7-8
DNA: TGTGCCAGCAGCCCGCGACAGGGAAACTATGGCTACACCTTC
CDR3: CASSPRQGNYGYTF

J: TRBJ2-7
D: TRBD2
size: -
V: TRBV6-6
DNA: TGTGCCAGCAGTGGCCGACTAGCGGGTGGCTACGAGCAGTACTTC
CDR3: CASSGRLAGGYEQYF

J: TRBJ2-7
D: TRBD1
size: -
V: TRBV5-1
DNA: TGCGCCAGCAGCTCCGTGACAGGGATCTACGAGCAGTACTTC
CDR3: CASSSVTGIYEQYF

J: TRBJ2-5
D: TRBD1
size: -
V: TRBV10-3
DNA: TGTGCCATCAGTGGGGGGACAGGACAAGAGACCCAGTACTTC
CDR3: CAISGGTGQETQYF

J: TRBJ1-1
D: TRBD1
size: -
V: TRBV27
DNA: TGTGCCAGCAGAGGGACAGGGGCCCACCATGGACCCATGAACACTGAAGCTTTCTTT
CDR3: CASRGTGAHHGPMNTEAFF

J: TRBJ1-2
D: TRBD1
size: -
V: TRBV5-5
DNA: TGTGCCAGCAGCGGTCCCGGGACAGCCAATCCTAACTATGGCTACACCTTC
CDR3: CASSGPGTANPNYGYTF

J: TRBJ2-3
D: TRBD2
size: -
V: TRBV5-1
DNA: TGCGCCAGCAGCTCGAGGGGGGCGGGAGGCAGGACAGATACGCAGTATTTT
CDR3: CASSSRGAGGRTDTQYF

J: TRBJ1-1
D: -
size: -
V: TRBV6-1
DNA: TGTGCCAGCAGTTACGGGTCTGAAGCTTTCTTT
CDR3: CASSYGSEAFF

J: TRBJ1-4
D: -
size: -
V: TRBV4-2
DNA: TGTGCCAGCAGCCAAATTAGGCCCACCAAGAGGGGGGAAAAACTGTTTTTT
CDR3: CASSQIRPTKRGEKLFF

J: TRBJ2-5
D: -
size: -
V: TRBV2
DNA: TGTGCCAGCAGTGAGAGGGCGGGGGCTGGGGAGACCCAGTACTTC
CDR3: CASSERAGAGETQYF

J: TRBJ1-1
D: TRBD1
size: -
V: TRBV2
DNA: TGTGCCAGCAGTTACACCGGGACAGGGGTTGAAGCTTTCTTT
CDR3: CASSYTGTGVEAFF

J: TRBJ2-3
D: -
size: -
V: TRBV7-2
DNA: TGTGCCAGCAGCTTAGGAATAGCGATGGCAGATACGCAGTATTTT
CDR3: CASSLGIAMADTQYF

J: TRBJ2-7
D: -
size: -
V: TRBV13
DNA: TGTGCCAGCAGCTCGGACAAGGAGCAGTACTTC
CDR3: CASSSDKEQYF

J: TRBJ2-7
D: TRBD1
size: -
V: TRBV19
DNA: TGTGCCAGTAGCACGGGACAGGCGGGTGAGCAGTACTTC
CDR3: CASSTGQAGEQYF

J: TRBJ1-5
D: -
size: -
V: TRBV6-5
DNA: TGTGCCAGCAGTGTTTCGAGCAATCAGCCCCAGCATTTT
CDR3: CASSVSSNQPQHF

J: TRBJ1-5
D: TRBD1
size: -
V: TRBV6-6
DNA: TGTGCCAGCAGTTACACAGGGGATCAGCCCCAGCATTTT
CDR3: CASSYTGDQPQHF

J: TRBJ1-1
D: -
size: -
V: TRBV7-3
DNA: TGTGCCAGCAGCTTACGCCAGGCCACTGAAGCTTTCTTT
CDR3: CASSLRQATEAFF

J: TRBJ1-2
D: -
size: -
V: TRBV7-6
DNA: TGTGCCAGCAGCCTTAGTGGTCTCTATGGCTACACCTTC
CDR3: CASSLSGLYGYTF

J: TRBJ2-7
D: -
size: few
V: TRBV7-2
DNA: TGTGCCAGCACCCCTGGAGGGAATGTGCAGTACTTC
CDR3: CASTPGGNVQYF

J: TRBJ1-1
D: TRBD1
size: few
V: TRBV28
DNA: TGTGCCAGCAGAAATGTCGGGACAGGGGCTACTGAAGCTTTCTTT
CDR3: CASRNVGTGATEAFF

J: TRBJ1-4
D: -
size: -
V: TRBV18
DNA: TGTGCCAGCTCACCTAATCGAGGGGGTAGAGGTGAAAAACTGTTTTTT
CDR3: CASSPNRGGRGEKLFF

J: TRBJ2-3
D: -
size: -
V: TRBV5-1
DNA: TGCGCCAGCAGCTTCAACGGGGATACGCAGTATTTT
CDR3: CASSFNGDTQYF

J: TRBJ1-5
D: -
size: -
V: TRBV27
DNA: TGTGCCAGCAGTTTATACCAGAATAGCAATCAGCCCCAGCATTTT
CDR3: CASSLYQNSNQPQHF

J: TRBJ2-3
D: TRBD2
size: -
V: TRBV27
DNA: TGTGCCAGCAGTCCCCCAAGGACTAGCGGGGAAACAGATACGCAGTATTTT
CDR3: CASSPPRTSGETDTQYF

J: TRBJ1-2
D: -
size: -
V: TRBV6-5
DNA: TGTGCCAGCAGCTCAAGCGTGCTAGTTGGCTACACCTTC
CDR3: CASSSSVLVGYTF

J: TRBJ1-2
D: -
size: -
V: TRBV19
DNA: TGTGCCAGCCACTCGGTTTATGATGGCTACACCTTC
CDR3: CASHSVYDGYTF

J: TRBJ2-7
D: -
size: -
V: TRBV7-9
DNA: TGTGCCAGCAGCTTAGTTACGGGGGAGCAGTACTTC
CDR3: CASSLVTGEQYF

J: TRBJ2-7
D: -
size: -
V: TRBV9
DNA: TGTGCCAGCAGCGTAGGTGGGGCTAGCTCCTACGAGCAGTACTTC
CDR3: CASSVGGASSYEQYF

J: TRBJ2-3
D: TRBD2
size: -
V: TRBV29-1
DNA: TGCAGCGTCCGTCGGGAGGTAATTGAAGATACGCAGTATTTT
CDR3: CSVRREVIEDTQYF

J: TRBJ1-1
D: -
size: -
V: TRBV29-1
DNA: TGCAGCGTTGAGGGGGGGATCACTGAAGCTTTCTTT
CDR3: CSVEGGITEAFF

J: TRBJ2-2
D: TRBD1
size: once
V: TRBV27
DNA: TGTGCCAGCAGTCCACTCTTTCTAGGACAGGGAGAAAAAACCGGGGAGCTGTTTTTT
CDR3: CASSPLFLGQGEKTGELFF

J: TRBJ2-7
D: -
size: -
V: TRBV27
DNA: TGTGCCAGCAGTTTATCGCAGGGCTACGAGCAGTACTTC
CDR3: CASSLSQGYEQYF

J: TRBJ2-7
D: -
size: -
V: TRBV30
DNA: TGTGCCTGGAGTGCGGGATTTGGCCCACCGGGGCAGTACTTC
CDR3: CAWSAGFGPPGQYF

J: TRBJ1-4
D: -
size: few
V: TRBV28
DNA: TGTGCCAGCAGGGAAGAAGGAGAACTGTTTTTT
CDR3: CASREEGELFF

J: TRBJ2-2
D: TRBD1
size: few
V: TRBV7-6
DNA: TGTGCCAGCAGCAAAGGACAGGCTGGATCCGGGGAGCTGTTTTTT
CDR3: CASSKGQAGSGELFF

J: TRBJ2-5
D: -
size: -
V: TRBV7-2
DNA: TGTGCCAGCAGCGCAAGGGGGGGGCCATCACCTCAAGAGACCCAGTACTTC
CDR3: CASSARGGPSPQETQYF

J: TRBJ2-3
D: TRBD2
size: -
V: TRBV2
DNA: TGTGCCAGCAGTCCGGGACTAGCGGACACAGATACGCAGTATTTT
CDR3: CASSPGLADTDTQYF

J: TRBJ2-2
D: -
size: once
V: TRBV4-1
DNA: TGCGCCAGCAGCCCCCGTAGGACAGGGAGGGACACCGGGGAGCTGTTTTTT
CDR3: CASSPRRTGRDTGELFF

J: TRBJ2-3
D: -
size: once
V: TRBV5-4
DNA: TGTGCCAGCAGCTTGTTAAGAGGGACTAGCACAGATACGCAGTATTTT
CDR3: CASSLLRGTSTDTQYF

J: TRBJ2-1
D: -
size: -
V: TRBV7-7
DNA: TGTGCTAGCAGTCCTTACGGACAGAACGATGAGCAGTTCTTC
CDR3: CASSPYGQNDEQFF

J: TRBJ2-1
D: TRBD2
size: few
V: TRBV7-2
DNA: TGTGCCAGCAGCTTATTAGTGGGACTAGCAGGCGAGCAGTTCTTC
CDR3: CASSLLVGLAGEQFF

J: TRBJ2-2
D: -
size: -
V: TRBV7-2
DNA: TGTGCCAGCAGCTCAGTTCTGCACACCGGGGAGCTGTTTTTT
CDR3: CASSSVLHTGELFF